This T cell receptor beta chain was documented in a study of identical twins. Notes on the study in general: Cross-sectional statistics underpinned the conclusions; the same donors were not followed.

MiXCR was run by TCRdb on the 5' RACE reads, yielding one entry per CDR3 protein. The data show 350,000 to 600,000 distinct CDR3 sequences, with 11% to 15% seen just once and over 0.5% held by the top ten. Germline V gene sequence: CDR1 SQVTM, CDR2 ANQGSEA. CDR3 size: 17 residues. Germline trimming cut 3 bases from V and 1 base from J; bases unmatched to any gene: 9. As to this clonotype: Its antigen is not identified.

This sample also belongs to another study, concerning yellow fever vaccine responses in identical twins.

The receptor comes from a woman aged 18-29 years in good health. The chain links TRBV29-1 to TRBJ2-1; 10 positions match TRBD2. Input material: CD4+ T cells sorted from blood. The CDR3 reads CSVDRNPTSGSYNEQFF. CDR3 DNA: TGCAGCGTTGATCGAAACCCGACTAGCGGGTCCTACAATGAGCAGTTCTTC.